These T cell receptor beta chains were read from a single sample in a study of cytomegalovirus exposure and HLA in healthy donors. The data were produced by immunoSEQ multiplex PCR, yet TCRdb's version contains in-frame clones alone and is incomplete. The profile shows 110,000 to 150,000 clones, over 60% of them singletons. The specimen sequenced was PBMCs. Receptors originate from a male donor in good health and CMV-seropositive. The CDR3 runs from the conserved cysteine through the conserved F or W. The order of the fields is clone size, D gene, V gene, J gene, CDR3 DNA, CDR3 protein. A D gene is named only where the DNA matches it firmly. Part of the rows lack a size; the others show once, few, many or a class for expanded clones.

size: -; D: TRBD1; V: TRBV10-3; J: TRBJ2-5; DNA: TGTGCCATCAGACCGACAGGGGAAATTGGGGAGCAGTACTTC; CDR3: CAIRPTGEIGEQYF
size: -; D: TRBD1; V: TRBV7-9; J: TRBJ1-3; DNA: TGTGCCAGCAGCCACCGGACAGGGGGCGCCTCCGGAAACACCATATATTTT; CDR3: CASSHRTGGASGNTIYF
size: few; D: -; V: TRBV5-1; J: TRBJ2-2; DNA: TGCGCCAGCAGCTTATCGGGAGAGGACACCGGGGAGCTGTTTTTT; CDR3: CASSLSGEDTGELFF
size: -; D: -; V: TRBV5-8; J: TRBJ1-5; DNA: TGTGCCAGCAGCTTGGACAGGGTTAAGGCTGTAAGCAGCAATCAGCCCCAGCATTTT; CDR3: CASSLDRVKAVSSNQPQHF
size: few; D: TRBD1; V: TRBV19; J: TRBJ1-2; DNA: TGTGCCAGTAGTATCGAAAGGGGGCAAGACTATGGCTACACCTTC; CDR3: CASSIERGQDYGYTF
size: -; D: -; V: TRBV18; J: TRBJ1-5; DNA: TGTGCCAGCTCACCACAGACAGATCAGCCCCAGCATTTT; CDR3: CASSPQTDQPQHF
size: -; D: -; V: TRBV5-6; J: TRBJ1-4; DNA: TGTGCCAGCAGCTTGGGACAGCCTAATGAAAAACTGTTTTTT; CDR3: CASSLGQPNEKLFF
size: -; D: TRBD1; V: TRBV9; J: TRBJ1-2; DNA: TGTGCCAGCAGCGGGGACCGGGACAGGGAAGGGTATGGCTACACCTTC; CDR3: CASSGDRDREGYGYTF
size: -; D: -; V: TRBV2; J: TRBJ2-2; DNA: TGTGCCAGCACAGAACGGGTTAGCACCGGGGAGCTGTTTTTT; CDR3: CASTERVSTGELFF
size: -; D: TRBD1; V: TRBV7-9; J: TRBJ1-4; DNA: TGTGCCAGCAGCTCGACAGGGGGGATGACTAATGAAAAACTGTTTTTT; CDR3: CASSSTGGMTNEKLFF